These 9 T cell receptor beta chains share one sample of origin, sequenced in a study of T cell responses to AZD1222 COVID-19 vaccine. TCRdb's copy holds only in-frame clones and misses some; the assay was immunoSEQ multiplex PCR. Among 75,000 to 100,000 clones, 70% to 90% were seen once, and the ten largest hold around 5.8%. Specimen: peripheral blood, collected on day 0 of AZD1222 vaccination. The source of these receptors is an adult in good health.

In its sample, this clone was seen once. This chain links TRBV7-9 with TRBJ2-1; TRBD2 agrees at 7 bases. The CDR3 is 14 amino acids. Germline V gene lookup returns CDR1 SEHNR and CDR2 FQNEAQ (reference sequence). Trimming at V came to 0 bases and at J to 7 bases, leaving 3 bases not matched to a gene. Written as DNA, the CDR3 is TGTGCCAGCAGCTTAGCTGCGGGAGTAAATGAGCAGTTCTTC. This encodes CASSLAAGVNEQFF.

The DNA for the CDR3 is TGTGCCAGCAGCTCCCCGGAATCCTACAATGAGCAGTTCTTC. This codes for CASSSPESYNEQFF. The chain is built from TRBV5-6 and TRBJ2-1, with D unresolved. The CDR3 is 14 residues long. The V gene lost 3 bases and the J gene lost 1 base, with 8 bases spanning the gap. Germline V gene data show CDR1 as SGHDT and CDR2 as YYEEEE.

This rearrangement joins TRBV24-1 to TRBJ2-6; TRBD1 matches 9 bases. Germline V lookup: CDR1 KGHDR, CDR2 SFDVKD. The junction had 8 bases not matched to a gene; V was cut back by 3 bases and J by 0 bases. The CDR3 loop spans 19 amino acids. The CDR3 bases are TGTGCCACCAGTGATCCCCGGGACAGGGTCACCTCTGGGGCCAACGTCCTGACTTTC. It translates to CATSDPRDRVTSGANVLTF.

The chain has TRBV20-1 and TRBJ2-7; TRBD2 matches 13 bases. The trim removed 3 bases at V and 0 bases at J, leaving 11 bases unmatched. The CDR3 is made up of 18 amino acids. CDR1 DFQATT and CDR2 SNEGSKA come from the germline V gene (reference sequence). CDR3 in amino acids: CSASATSGRARNSYEQYF. CDR3 DNA: TGCAGTGCTAGTGCTACTAGCGGGAGGGCCCGAAACTCCTACGAGCAGTACTTC.

The CDR3 nucleotides are TGCAGCGTTGGACAGGCGAACACTGAAGCTTTCTTT. Its translation is CSVGQANTEAFF. The V call is TRBV29-1, the J call TRBJ1-1; TRBD1 is a possible D gene (6 bases). Looked up from germline, CDR1 is SQVTM and CDR2 is ANQGSEA. The CDR3 runs to 12 residues. Trimming removed 4 bases from V and 1 base from J, with 7 bases in between.

The rearrangement links TRBV7-2 to TRBJ2-3; 10 bases match TRBD2. The V and J ends lost 4 bases and 2 bases, in that order; junction bases with no gene match: 3. The CDR3 totals 15 residues. Germline V lookup: CDR1 SGHTA, CDR2 FQGNSA. The CDR3 nucleotides are TGTGCCAGCAGCTCTAGCGGGAGCGACACAGATACGCAGTATTTT. Amino acids: CASSSSGSDTDTQYF.

The V call is TRBV3-1 (or the pseudogene TRBV3-2), the J call TRBJ2-4; no clear D gene. Trimming removed 0 bases from V and 6 bases from J, with 12 bases in between. This CDR3 has 15 amino acids. Germline CDR1 LGHDT, CDR2 YNNKEL (reference sequence). CDR3 sequence: CASSQEKLWPNIQYF. The CDR3 DNA reads as TGTGCCAGCAGCCAAGAAAAATTATGGCCAAACATTCAGTACTTC.

The chain links TRBV2 to TRBJ2-7, with 12 nucleotides matching TRBD1. Losses at the gene ends were 8 bases for V and 6 bases for J; bases not matched to a gene: 8. The germline CDR1 and CDR2 sequences are SNHLY and FYNNEI. The CDR3 covers 14 residues. The CDR3 DNA reads as TGTGCCAGCCAACCCGGGACAGGGGGCGGCGAGCAGTACTTC. Amino acid sequence: CASQPGTGGGEQYF. Full variable domain (outside the CDR3, taken from reference TRBV2 and TRBJ2-7): EPEVTQTPSHQVTQMGQEVILRCVPISNHLYFYWYRQILGQKVEFLVSFYNNEISEKSEIFDDQFSVERPDGSNFTLKIRSTKLEDSAMYFCASQPGTGGGEQYFGPGTRLTVT.

The rearrangement uses TRBV28 and TRBJ1-4; D gene ambiguous. The V gene lost 2 bases and the J gene lost 6 bases, with 10 bases spanning the gap. The CDR3 covers 14 residues. The germline V gene has CDR1 MDHEN and CDR2 SYDVKM. The CDR3 loop is CASSLTGPDEKLFF. The CDR3 DNA follows: TGTGCCAGCAGTTTAACCGGGCCTGATGAAAAACTGTTTTTT.